The present T cell receptor beta chain was sequenced within a study of cytomegalovirus exposure and HLA in healthy donors (dated by TCRdb to about 2017). With respect to the entire study: In an earlier analysis of approximately 500 of the donors, approximately 260 Gb of sequence data and approximately 120 million unique TCR beta sequences from 150 million to 200 million T cells were reported. An early release covering over 500 HLA-typed donors comprised about 310 gigabases of sequencing data and around 80 million unique TCR sequences. Among the approximately 400 genotyped donors, around 79% belonged to the genetic ancestry cluster associated with self-reported Caucasian donors. The study aimed to test whether signatures of past pathogen exposure could be identified by cataloging public T cell receptors. Using immunosequencing, the study profiled T cell repertoires from fewer than 850 subjects and related those repertoires to cytomegalovirus serostatus. Along with the approximately 700-subject first cohort, a separate validation cohort of over a hundred different subjects was used. High-throughput TCR immunosequencing, statistical association of individual TCRs with disease status, and machine learning were combined to predict cytomegalovirus infection status. In a later analysis, previously published TCR beta repertoires from some 640 donors were re-analyzed and high-resolution HLA genotyping was added so that TCR occurrence patterns could be studied. Rather than using new phenotypic data, the later analysis identified candidate immune exposures from TCR beta sequences and from how often those sequences occurred across donors. To decide whether each TCR beta V gene segment behaved as functional or pseudogenic, an earlier analysis of some 600 of the donors relied on high-throughput TCR beta sequencing. Donor age, sex, ethnicity and CMV serostatus were compiled together with the repertoire data. A later genetic analysis used genome-wide SNP genotypes for 398 of the 666 donors, treating that subset as a discovery cohort. Every repertoire in the discovery cohort had been generated on one and the same sequencing platform. HLA typing covered class I and class II loci at four-digit resolution. Typing coverage varied by locus: roughly 620-640 donors for A, B, C, DRB1 and DQB1; more than 500 for DQA1; nearly 610 for DPA1; roughly 450 for DPB1. Four to six DR-DQ haplotypes were handled as single units for association and clustering, since linkage in the cohort was strong. Among about 400 genotyped donors of the cohort, an average of around 220,000 unique TCR beta nucleotide sequences was sequenced per donor, of which about 18% were non-productive. On the study overall, not on this receptor specifically: Compared with equally common non-associated chains, HLA-associated TCR beta chains in a later analysis were more clonally expanded and had lower generation probabilities. Broadly in line with IMGT annotations, most TCR beta V segments showed up in productive rearrangements about 87% or about 30% of the time in an earlier analysis of around 600 of the donors. Because some donors lacked HLA typing at each locus, the association tests relied only on the typed subset. The authors suggested that the approach could potentially be extended to other disease states and immunological phenotypes. The sequencing pipeline was judged likely to have produced a cluster of highly shared sequence variants as a technical artifact. In a later genetic analysis, a missense DCLRE1C variant was associated with V-gene and J-gene trimming of TCR beta chains, and the association was replicated in an independent cohort. Because the 87-base-pair reads could not distinguish some IMGT-functional V segments, including TRBV6-2 and TRBV6-3, those segments were excluded. A later analysis found that TCR association rates varied across HLA loci, with DRB1 alleles showing the most associated TCRs and HLA-C alleles the fewest. For the cohort, immune exposure information was limited to CMV serostatus. A further reported finding was that TCR beta sequences accurately predicted the HLA-A and HLA-B alleles for most subjects in the first cohort. Roughly uniform sequencing depth across donors was assumed in presence/absence analyses, although this assumption may not hold. Most TCR sequences were observed very rarely across donors, whereas some public TCRs were present in many individuals. In both the original and validation cohorts, the classifier was reported to diagnose cytomegalovirus status with high specificity and sensitivity. Correlated functional status among segregating V segments might reflect linkage disequilibrium, but an unknown experimental factor could not be ruled out. At a false discovery rate of 0.05, a later analysis linked under 20,000 TCR beta sequences to specific HLA alleles. Only TCR beta chains were sequenced in this cohort, and the absence of alpha or paired-chain data limited detectable features. In a later analysis, several top co-occurrence clusters were reported to appear linked to parvovirus B19, influenza, CMV and Epstein-Barr virus. A few of the identified cytomegalovirus-associated TCR beta chains were confirmed in vitro to be specific for cytomegalovirus antigens. Fewer than 20 rarely observed V segments, including chromosome 9 orphons, were excluded from the earlier analysis of almost 600 of the donors because counts were too low. A later analysis found that most CMV-associated TCR beta chains appeared HLA-restricted, with HLA associations seemingly driven largely by CMV exposure. When HLA alleles, especially DR and DQ, strongly co-occurred, TCR associations were difficult to assign to individual alleles. The study listed over 150 TCR beta chains as associated with cytomegalovirus. Compared with the 666-donor mean, donors in an Asian-associated ancestry cluster had fewer N-insertions in productive TCRs, according to a later genetic analysis.

Points on this clone: There is no known antigen for this receptor. No base-level quality is on record; no much larger clone is a single base apart.

The cohort was made up of 666 healthy bone marrow donors. At the time of sampling, all cohort members were nominally healthy, though unrecorded immune exposures were likely present. The donor was CMV seronegative and belonged to the group of 352 seronegative cohort members. Every donor gave a peripheral blood sample, and the peripheral blood mononuclear cells from that sample were used for TCR beta sequencing. Genomic DNA was extracted from the blood cell samples with the Qiagen DNeasy Blood Extraction Kit. The germline V gene sets CDR1 to SGHTA and CDR2 to FQGNSA. Trimmed from V: 5 bases; trimmed from J: 5 bases; junction bases lacking a gene match: 5. Taken from cysteine to phenylalanine, the CDR3 has 15 residues. Of the read, only the CDR3 DNA is kept; its 45 bases are in frame from base 1. Libraries were prepared through the immunoSEQ multiplex PCR assay. A mixture of 60 forward primers for TCR Vbeta segments and 13 reverse primers for TCR Jbeta segments was used in the multiplex PCR. Amplification of the CDR3 region of rearranged TCR beta genes was performed with a multiplex PCR assay on genomic DNA. The amplified TCR beta libraries were sequenced on the Illumina HiSeq System as 87-base-pair reads. For the original study's pipeline: In a later analysis, tens of millions of unique TCR beta chains were counted across the roughly 670 repertoires, and roughly 11 million of these chains were shared by at least two donors. A nearest-neighbor algorithm error-corrected the raw reads and collapsed the reads into unique sequences, merging closely related sequences to remove PCR and sequencing errors. Alignment of CDR3 sequences to IMGT reference sequences was used to assign V, D and J gene segments. For a sequence to be retained, at least a six-nucleotide match to both a V gene segment and a J gene segment was required. A rearrangement was called productive if the CDR3 had no stop codons and remained in frame with V and J, and every other rearrangement was called non-productive. Following IMGT convention, CDR3 was defined as the stretch from the second conserved V-encoded cysteine up to the conserved J-encoded phenylalanine. The earlier analysis of a few hundred of the donors excluded sequences that lacked an unambiguous match to a single V gene segment. In an earlier analysis of around 590 of the donors, a V segment was called functional when productive rearrangements were above 56.7%, and segregating when the standard deviation between donors exceeded 5%. A statistical classification framework was built to diagnose cytomegalovirus status from the catalog of TCR beta chain sequences. V and J gene assignment, in a later analysis, came from comparing TCR nucleotide sequences with IMGT/GENE-DB human TR gene sequences. The TCRdist pipeline was used in a later analysis to assign CDR3 sequences and most-parsimonious VDJ recombination scenarios. A later analysis defined each TCR beta chain by its CDR3 amino acid sequence plus V-gene family, and excluded reads lacking a unique V-gene family. In a later analysis, some 600 highly shared, low-generation-probability nucleotide sequences were removed to address suspected cross-contamination and a sequencing artifact. A later analysis calculated a clonal expansion index for each public chain from normalized within-repertoire ranks of inferred template counts. A later analysis computed generation probabilities with a VDJ recombination model fitted to out-of-frame rearrangements, and checked the results against IGoR. In a later analysis, hypergeometric tests were used to score TCR-TCR, TCR-HLA and TCR-CMV co-occurrence, with a repertoire-size bias correction applied to TCR pairs. A later analysis estimated false discovery rates by permuting HLA or CMV assignments 20 times. In a later analysis, co-occurring TCRs were grouped using DBSCAN, with TCRdist sequence similarity added in when clustering inside HLA-allele-positive subsets. Repertoires with fewer than 30,000 or more than 120,000 public chains were left out of co-occurrence clustering, as were five repertoires with anomalous nucleotide sharing. Imported from immuneACCESS, the table was reduced by TCRdb to in-frame sequences with V and J called. These copies leave out some clones; in studies compared against another copy, an unresolved V gene accounts for under half, and the cause of the remainder is not known. The V and J calls and clone size were taken over from that table, and D and trimming were inferred from the DNA. Counted in this sample were some 160,000 clones; 65% to 80% of them appeared once. Around 0.69% of the sample is in the top ten clones.

Sequencing used PBMCs. The sequence is built from TRBV7-2 and TRBJ2-3; 12 of the junction bases match TRBD2. The source is a woman in her forties in good health and CMV-seronegative. The CDR3 reads as follows: CASSPWTSGKDTQYF. The DNA sequence is as follows: TGTGCCAGCAGCCCCTGGACTAGCGGGAAAGATACGCAGTATTTT. With the rest looked up from the reference TRBV7-2 and TRBJ2-3 genes rather than sequenced, the full variable domain is GAGVSQSPSNKVTEKGKDVELRCDPISGHTALYWYRQSLGQGLEFLIYFQGNSAPDKSGLPSDRFSAERTGGSVSTLTIQRTQQEDSAVYLCASSPWTSGKDTQYFGPGTRLTVL.